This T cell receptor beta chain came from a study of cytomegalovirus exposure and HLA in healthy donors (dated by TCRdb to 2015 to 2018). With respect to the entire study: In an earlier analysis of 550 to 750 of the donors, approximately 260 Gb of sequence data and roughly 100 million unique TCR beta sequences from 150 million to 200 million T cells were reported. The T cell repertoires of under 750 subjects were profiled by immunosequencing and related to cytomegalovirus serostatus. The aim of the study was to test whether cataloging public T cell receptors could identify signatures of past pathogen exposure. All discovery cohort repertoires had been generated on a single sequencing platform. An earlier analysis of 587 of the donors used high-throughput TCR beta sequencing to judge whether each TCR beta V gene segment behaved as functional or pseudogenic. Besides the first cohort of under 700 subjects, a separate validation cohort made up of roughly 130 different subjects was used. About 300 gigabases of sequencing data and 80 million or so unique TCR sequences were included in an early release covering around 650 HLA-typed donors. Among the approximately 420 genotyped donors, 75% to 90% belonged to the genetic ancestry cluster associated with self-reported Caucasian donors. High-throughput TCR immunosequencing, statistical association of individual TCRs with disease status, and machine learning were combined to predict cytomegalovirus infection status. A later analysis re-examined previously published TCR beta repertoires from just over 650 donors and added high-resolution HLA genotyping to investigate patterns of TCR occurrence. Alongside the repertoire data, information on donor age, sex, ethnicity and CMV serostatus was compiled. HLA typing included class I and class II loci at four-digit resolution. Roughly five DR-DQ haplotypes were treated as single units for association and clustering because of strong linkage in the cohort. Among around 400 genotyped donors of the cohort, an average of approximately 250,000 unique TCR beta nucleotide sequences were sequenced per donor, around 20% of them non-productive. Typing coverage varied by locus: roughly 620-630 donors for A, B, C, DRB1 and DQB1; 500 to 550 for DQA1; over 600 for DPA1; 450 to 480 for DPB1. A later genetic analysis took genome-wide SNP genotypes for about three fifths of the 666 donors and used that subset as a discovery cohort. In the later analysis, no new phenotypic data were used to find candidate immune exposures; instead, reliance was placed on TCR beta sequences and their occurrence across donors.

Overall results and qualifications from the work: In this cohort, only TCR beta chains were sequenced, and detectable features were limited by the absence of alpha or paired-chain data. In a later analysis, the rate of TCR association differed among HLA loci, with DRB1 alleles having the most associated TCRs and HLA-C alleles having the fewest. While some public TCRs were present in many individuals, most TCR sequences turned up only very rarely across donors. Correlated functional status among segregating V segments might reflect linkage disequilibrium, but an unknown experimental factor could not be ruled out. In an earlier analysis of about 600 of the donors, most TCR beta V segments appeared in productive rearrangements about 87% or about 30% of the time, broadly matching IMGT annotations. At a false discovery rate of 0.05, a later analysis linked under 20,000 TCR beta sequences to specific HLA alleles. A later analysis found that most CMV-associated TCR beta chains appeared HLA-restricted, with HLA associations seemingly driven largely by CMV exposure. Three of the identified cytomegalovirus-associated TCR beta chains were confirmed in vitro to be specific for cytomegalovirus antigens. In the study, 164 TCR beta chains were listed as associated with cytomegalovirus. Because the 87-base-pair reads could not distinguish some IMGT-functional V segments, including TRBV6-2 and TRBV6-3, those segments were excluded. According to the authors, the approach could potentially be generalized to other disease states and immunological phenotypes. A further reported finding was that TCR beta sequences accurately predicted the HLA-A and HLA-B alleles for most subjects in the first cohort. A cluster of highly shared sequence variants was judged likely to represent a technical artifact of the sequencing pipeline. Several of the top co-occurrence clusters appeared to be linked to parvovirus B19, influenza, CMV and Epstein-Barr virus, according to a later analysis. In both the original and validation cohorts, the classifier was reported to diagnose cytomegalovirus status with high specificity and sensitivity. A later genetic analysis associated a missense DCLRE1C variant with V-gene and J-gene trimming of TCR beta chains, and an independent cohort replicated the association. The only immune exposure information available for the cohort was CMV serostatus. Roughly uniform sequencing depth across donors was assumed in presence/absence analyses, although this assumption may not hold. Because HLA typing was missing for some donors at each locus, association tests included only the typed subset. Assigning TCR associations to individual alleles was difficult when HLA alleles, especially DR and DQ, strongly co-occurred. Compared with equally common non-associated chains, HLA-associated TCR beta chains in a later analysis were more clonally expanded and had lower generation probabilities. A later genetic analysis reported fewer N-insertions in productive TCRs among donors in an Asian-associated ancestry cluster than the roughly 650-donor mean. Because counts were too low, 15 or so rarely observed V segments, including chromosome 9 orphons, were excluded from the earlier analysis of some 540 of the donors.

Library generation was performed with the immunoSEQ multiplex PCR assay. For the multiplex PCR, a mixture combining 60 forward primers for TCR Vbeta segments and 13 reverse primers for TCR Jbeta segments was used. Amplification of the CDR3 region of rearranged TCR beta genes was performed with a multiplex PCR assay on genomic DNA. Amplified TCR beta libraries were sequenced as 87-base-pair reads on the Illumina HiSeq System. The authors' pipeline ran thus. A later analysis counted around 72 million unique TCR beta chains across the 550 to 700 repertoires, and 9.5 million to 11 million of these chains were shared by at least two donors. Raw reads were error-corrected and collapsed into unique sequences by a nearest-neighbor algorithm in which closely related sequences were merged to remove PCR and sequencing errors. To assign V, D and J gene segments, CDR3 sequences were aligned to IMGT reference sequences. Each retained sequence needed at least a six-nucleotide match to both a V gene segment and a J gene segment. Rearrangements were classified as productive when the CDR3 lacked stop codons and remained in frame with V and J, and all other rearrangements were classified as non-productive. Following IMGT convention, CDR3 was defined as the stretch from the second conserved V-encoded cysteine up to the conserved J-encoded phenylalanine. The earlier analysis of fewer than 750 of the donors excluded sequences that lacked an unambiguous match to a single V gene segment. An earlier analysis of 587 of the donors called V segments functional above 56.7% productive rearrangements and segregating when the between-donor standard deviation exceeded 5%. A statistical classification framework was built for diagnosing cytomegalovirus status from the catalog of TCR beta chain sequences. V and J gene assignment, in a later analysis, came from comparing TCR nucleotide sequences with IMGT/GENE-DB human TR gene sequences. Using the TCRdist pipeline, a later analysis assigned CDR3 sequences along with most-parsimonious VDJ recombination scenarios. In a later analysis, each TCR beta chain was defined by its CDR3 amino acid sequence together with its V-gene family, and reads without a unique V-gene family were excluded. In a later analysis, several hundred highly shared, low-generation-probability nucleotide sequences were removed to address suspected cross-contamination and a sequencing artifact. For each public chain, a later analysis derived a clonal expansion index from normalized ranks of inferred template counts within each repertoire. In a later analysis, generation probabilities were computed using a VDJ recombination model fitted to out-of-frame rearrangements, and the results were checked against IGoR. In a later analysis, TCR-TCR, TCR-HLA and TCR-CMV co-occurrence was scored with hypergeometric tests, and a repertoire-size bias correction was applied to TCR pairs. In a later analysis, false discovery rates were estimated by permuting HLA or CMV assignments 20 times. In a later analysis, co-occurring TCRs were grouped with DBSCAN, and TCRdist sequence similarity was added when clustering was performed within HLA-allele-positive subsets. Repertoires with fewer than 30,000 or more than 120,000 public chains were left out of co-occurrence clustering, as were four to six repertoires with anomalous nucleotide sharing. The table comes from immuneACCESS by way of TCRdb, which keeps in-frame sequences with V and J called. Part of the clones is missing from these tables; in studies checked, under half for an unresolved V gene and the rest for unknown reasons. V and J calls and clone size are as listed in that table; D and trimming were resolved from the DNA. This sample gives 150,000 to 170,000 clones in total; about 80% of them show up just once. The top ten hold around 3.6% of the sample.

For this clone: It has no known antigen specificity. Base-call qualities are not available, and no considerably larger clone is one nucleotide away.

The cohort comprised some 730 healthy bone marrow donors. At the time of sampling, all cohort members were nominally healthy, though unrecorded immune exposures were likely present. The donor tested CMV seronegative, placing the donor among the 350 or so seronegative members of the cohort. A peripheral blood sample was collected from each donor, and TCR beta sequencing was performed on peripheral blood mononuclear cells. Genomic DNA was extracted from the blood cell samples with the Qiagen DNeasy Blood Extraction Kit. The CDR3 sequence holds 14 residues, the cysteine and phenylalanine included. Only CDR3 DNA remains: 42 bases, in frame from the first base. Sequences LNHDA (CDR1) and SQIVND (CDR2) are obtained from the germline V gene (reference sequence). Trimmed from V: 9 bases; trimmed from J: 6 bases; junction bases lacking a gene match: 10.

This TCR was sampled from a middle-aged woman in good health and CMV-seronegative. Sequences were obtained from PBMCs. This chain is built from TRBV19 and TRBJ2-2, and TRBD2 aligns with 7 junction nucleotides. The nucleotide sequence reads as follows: TGTGCCAGCGGGGGGACCCCTAGACCCGGGGAGCTGTTTTTT. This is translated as CASGGTPRPGELFF.